This T cell receptor beta chain came from a study of cytomegalovirus exposure and HLA in healthy donors (dated by TCRdb to 2016 to 2017). Some background on the complete study: In an earlier analysis of around 540 of the donors, roughly 300 Gb of sequence data and 120 million or so unique TCR beta sequences from 180 million or so T cells were reported. An early release covering 500 to 750 HLA-typed donors comprised roughly 300 gigabases of sequencing data and 85 million or so unique TCR sequences. Among the roughly 400 genotyped donors, around 81% belonged to the genetic ancestry cluster associated with self-reported Caucasian donors. The study aimed to test whether signatures of past pathogen exposure could be identified by cataloging public T cell receptors. The study used immunosequencing to profile the T cell repertoires of more than 650 subjects and linked those repertoires to cytomegalovirus serostatus. Besides the first cohort of around 670 subjects, a separate validation cohort made up of roughly 120 different subjects was used. High-throughput TCR immunosequencing, statistical association of individual TCRs with disease status, and machine learning were combined to predict cytomegalovirus infection status. A later analysis re-examined previously published TCR beta repertoires from 610 or so donors and added high-resolution HLA genotyping to investigate patterns of TCR occurrence. Rather than drawing on any new phenotypic data, the later analysis identified candidate immune exposures from TCR beta sequences and the way those sequences occurred across donors. To decide whether each TCR beta V gene segment behaved as functional or pseudogenic, an earlier analysis of over 500 of the donors relied on high-throughput TCR beta sequencing. Donor age, sex, ethnicity and CMV serostatus were collected together with the repertoire data. Genome-wide SNP genotypes for about three fifths of the roughly 670 donors were used in a later genetic analysis, which treated that subset as a discovery cohort. All discovery cohort repertoires had been generated using a single sequencing platform. HLA typing covered class I and class II loci at four-digit resolution. The number of typed donors differed by locus: roughly 629-630 for A, B, C, DRB1 and DQB1; 500 to 550 for DQA1; 606 for DPA1; and about 450 for DPB1. Several DR-DQ haplotypes were treated as single units for association and clustering because of strong linkage in the cohort. On average, roughly 250,000 unique TCR beta nucleotide sequences were sequenced per donor among fewer than 500 genotyped donors of the cohort, with 15% to 20% of those sequences being non-productive.

The cohort comprised 550 to 700 healthy bone marrow donors. At the time of sampling, every cohort member was nominally healthy, though immune exposures that went unrecorded were likely present. The donor was CMV seronegative and was included in the group of over 300 seronegative cohort members. Every donor gave a peripheral blood sample, and the peripheral blood mononuclear cells from that sample were used for TCR beta sequencing. The Qiagen DNeasy Blood Extraction Kit was used to extract genomic DNA from the blood cell samples. What the work shows at the level of the full study, not this receptor alone: Compared with the approximately 600-donor mean, donors in an Asian-associated ancestry cluster had fewer N-insertions in productive TCRs, according to a later genetic analysis. Most TCR sequences were seen in very few donors, while some public TCRs were found in many individuals. Because HLA typing was unavailable for some donors at each locus, only the typed subset was used in association tests. In a later analysis, HLA-associated TCR beta chains showed more clonal expansion and lower generation probabilities than non-associated chains that were equally common. In a later genetic analysis, a missense DCLRE1C variant was associated with V-gene and J-gene trimming of TCR beta chains, and the association was replicated in an independent cohort. Assigning TCR associations to individual alleles was difficult when HLA alleles, especially DR and DQ, strongly co-occurred. At a false discovery rate of 0.05, a later analysis linked 16,951 TCR beta sequences to specific HLA alleles. Roughly uniform sequencing depth across donors was assumed in presence/absence analyses, although this assumption may not hold. It was suggested by the authors that the approach could potentially be generalized to other disease states and immunological phenotypes. Only TCR beta chains were sequenced in this cohort, and the absence of alpha or paired-chain data limited detectable features. The classifier was reported to diagnose cytomegalovirus status with high specificity and sensitivity in both the original cohort and the validation cohort. A cluster of highly shared sequence variants was judged likely to be a technical artifact of the sequencing pipeline. A further reported finding was that TCR beta sequences accurately predicted the HLA-A and HLA-B alleles for most subjects in the first cohort. According to a later analysis, most CMV-associated TCR beta chains appeared to be HLA-restricted, and the HLA associations seemed to be driven largely by CMV exposure. An earlier analysis of 587 of the donors showed that most TCR beta V segments appeared in productive rearrangements either about 87% or about 30% of the time, which broadly matched IMGT annotations. Because the 87-base-pair reads could not distinguish some IMGT-functional V segments, including TRBV6-2 and TRBV6-3, those segments were excluded. A total of about 180 TCR beta chains were listed by the study as associated with cytomegalovirus. In a later analysis, the rate of TCR association differed among HLA loci, with DRB1 alleles having the most associated TCRs and HLA-C alleles having the fewest. In vitro tests confirmed that a few of the cytomegalovirus-associated TCR beta chains recognize cytomegalovirus antigens. Because counts were too low, about 15 rarely observed V segments, including chromosome 9 orphons, were left out of the earlier analysis of some 640 of the donors. Correlated functional status among segregating V segments might reflect linkage disequilibrium, but an unknown experimental factor could not be ruled out. For the cohort, immune exposure information was limited to CMV serostatus. In a later analysis, several top co-occurrence clusters were reported to appear linked to parvovirus B19, influenza, CMV and Epstein-Barr virus.

Libraries were made using the immunoSEQ multiplex PCR assay. The multiplex PCR relied on a mix of 60 forward primers for TCR Vbeta segments and 13 reverse primers for TCR Jbeta segments. A multiplex PCR assay on genomic DNA amplified the CDR3 region of rearranged TCR beta genes. The amplified TCR beta libraries were sequenced on the Illumina HiSeq System as 87-base-pair reads. The authors' analysis ran thus. A later analysis counted 65 million to 90 million unique TCR beta chains across the approximately 700 repertoires, and about 10 million of these chains were shared by at least two donors. A nearest-neighbor algorithm error-corrected the raw reads and collapsed the reads into unique sequences, merging closely related sequences to remove PCR and sequencing errors. V, D and J gene segments were assigned by aligning CDR3 sequences to IMGT reference sequences. For a sequence to be retained, a match of at least six nucleotides was required to both a V gene segment and a J gene segment. Rearrangements were called productive when the CDR3 lacked stop codons and stayed in frame with V and J; all others were non-productive. CDR3 was defined by IMGT convention, running from the second conserved V-encoded cysteine to the conserved J-encoded phenylalanine. In an earlier analysis of around 600 of the donors, sequences lacking an unambiguous match to a single V gene segment were excluded. In an earlier analysis of 587 of the donors, V segments were called functional above 56.7% productive rearrangements and were called segregating when the between-donor standard deviation exceeded 5%. A statistical classification framework was built for diagnosing cytomegalovirus status from the catalog of TCR beta chain sequences. In a later analysis, TCR nucleotide sequences were compared against IMGT/GENE-DB human TR gene sequences so that V and J genes could be assigned. Using the TCRdist pipeline, a later analysis assigned CDR3 sequences along with most-parsimonious VDJ recombination scenarios. In a later analysis, every TCR beta chain was defined by the combination of its CDR3 amino acid sequence and its V-gene family, and reads without a unique V-gene family were dropped. As a way to deal with suspected cross-contamination and a sequencing artifact, a later analysis dropped more than 500 nucleotide sequences that were highly shared and had low generation probability. In a later analysis, a clonal expansion index for each public chain was calculated from normalized within-repertoire ranks of inferred template counts. In a later analysis, generation probabilities were computed using a VDJ recombination model fitted to out-of-frame rearrangements, and the results were checked against IGoR. In a later analysis, TCR-TCR, TCR-HLA and TCR-CMV co-occurrence was scored with hypergeometric tests, and a repertoire-size bias correction was applied to TCR pairs. False discovery rates were estimated in a later analysis by permuting HLA or CMV assignments 20 times. In a later analysis, co-occurring TCRs were grouped using DBSCAN, and TCRdist sequence similarity was added for clustering within HLA-allele-positive subsets. Repertoires with fewer than 30,000 or more than 120,000 public chains were left out of co-occurrence clustering, as were four to six repertoires with anomalous nucleotide sharing. TCRdb mirrors the immuneACCESS table, restricted to in-frame sequences. Some clones are absent from its copies; in checked studies, under half trace to an unresolved V gene, and the reason for the others is unknown. Clone size and V and J calls were adopted from that table, with D and trimming inferred from the DNA. The sample table lists about 160,000 clones, roughly 90% of them with a count of one. The top ten clonotypes cover approximately 2% of the sample.

The germline V gene supplies CDR1 SGHTA and CDR2 FQGTGA. The V and J ends are trimmed by 2 bases and 0 bases, leaving 7 bases between them. The CDR3 starts with the cysteine, ends with the phenylalanine, and has 14 residues. The retained sequence is limited to the CDR3, 42 bases, with the frame set at the first base. About this clone: The antigen it binds to is not known. Qualities for individual bases were not recorded, and no much larger clone is one base off.

This chain is built from TRBV7-3 and TRBJ1-2; too little of a D gene remains to name it. The specimen sequenced was PBMCs. The clonotype was recovered from a woman younger than 30 in good health and CMV-seronegative. The DNA sequence is given as TGTGCCAGCAGCTTAGGCCACCCTAACTATGGCTACACCTTC. This encodes CASSLGHPNYGYTF.